Below, 5 T cell receptor beta chains from the same sample are listed, as sequenced in a study of blood T cell repertoires in COVID-19. The data were produced by immunoSEQ multiplex PCR, yet TCRdb's version contains in-frame clones alone and is incomplete. The sample lists nearly 55,000 clones; around 83% were seen once. The sample taken for sequencing was peripheral blood. These receptors all stem from a man aged 65-85 years with active COVID-19.

The chain joins TRBV9 to TRBJ2-7, with TRBD1 identical over 8 bases. The V segment lost 3 bases and the J segment 5 bases; nucleotides outside the gene matches: 16. CDR3 length: 17 residues. Germline loops: CDR1 SGDLS, CDR2 YYNGEE. CDR3 DNA: TGTGCCAGCAGCGGGAGCGGACAGGGCCCGTACGACGACGAGCAGTACTTC. Protein sequence: CASSGSGQGPYDDEQYF.

The DNA of the CDR3 is TGTGCCAGCAGCCCCGATGGGGGGGCGAAAGATGAAAAACTGTTTTTT. This codes for CASSPDGGAKDEKLFF. The V and J genes are TRBV5-4 and TRBJ1-4, with D perhaps matching TRBD1 (6 bases). The CDR3 loop spans 16 amino acids. Trimming took off 4 bases at V and 6 bases at J, with 19 bases between the two ends. Germline loops: CDR1 SGHNT, CDR2 YYREEE (reference sequence).

This clone was recorded a few times. The rearrangement uses TRBV10-3 and TRBJ2-1, with 7 nucleotides matching TRBD2. Germline assignment: CDR1 ENHRY and CDR2 SYGVKD. The V and J ends lost 7 bases and 9 bases, in that order; junction bases with no gene match: 6. This CDR3 spans 12 amino acids. The CDR3 DNA is TGTGCCATCATCACGACTAGCTCTGAGCAGTTCTTC. Its translation: CAIITTSSEQFF.

The chain joins TRBV7-2 to TRBJ1-4, with D perhaps matching TRBD1 (5 bases). The V gene's germline CDR1 is SGHTA and CDR2 FQGNSA. This CDR3 contains 15 residues. V gave up 1 base and J gave up 8 bases, with 14 bases separating them. The CDR3, as DNA: TGTGCCAGCAGCTTAGGGGGTAGGGGAAGCGAAAAACTGTTTTTT. Protein sequence: CASSLGGRGSEKLFF. The full variable domain, with the rest looked up from reference TRBV7-2 and TRBJ1-4, is GAGVSQSPSNKVTEKGKDVELRCDPISGHTALYWYRQSLGQGLEFLIYFQGNSAPDKSGLPSDRFSAERTGGSVSTLTIQRTQQEDSAVYLCASSLGGRGSEKLFFGSGTQLSVL.

This chain connects TRBV9 to TRBJ1-6, with 11 positions matching TRBD1. Germline assignment: CDR1 SGDLS and CDR2 YYNGEE. CDR3 length equals 17 residues. The V and J ends lost 3 bases and 1 base, in that order; junction bases with no gene match: 3. CDR3 region: CASSGRDRGSYNSPLHF. The DNA for the CDR3 is TGTGCCAGCAGCGGCCGGGACAGGGGGTCCTATAATTCACCCCTCCACTTT.